The 27 T cell receptor beta chains given below trace back to one sample, sequenced in a study of response to subunit inactivated influenza vaccine (dated by TCRdb to between 2017 and 2018). Library method: RT-PCR. Sequenced on an Illumina HiSeq 2500. The public reads were run again by TCRdb, first through fastp at Q25 and then through MiXCR, and only productive beta chains were kept. A single entry per CDR3 protein holds the most common genes and DNA from its merged rows. Present in this sample are about half a million distinct CDR3 sequences, around 8% of which were seen just once. 10% to 15% of the sample goes to the ten largest clones. The sequencing used PBMCs from blood, collected around 2 years after vaccination. The receptor source for this set is a man aged 50 to 69 who received an inactivated influenza vaccine. Donor details come from another sample of the same person, matched by shared clones.

This clonotype was picked up a small number of times. The rearrangement uses TRBV10-3 and TRBJ2-6, with 9 bases identical to TRBD1. CDR1 and CDR2 from the germline V gene are ENHRY and SYGVKD. J lost 2 bases, V lost 10 bases, and 15 bases had no gene match. The CDR3 runs 18 residues. In DNA, the CDR3 is TGTGCCACGGCTCAACAGACAGGGGGAATAACTGGGGCCAACGTCCTGACTTTC. The encoded protein is CATAQQTGGITGANVLTF.

This sequence joins TRBV29-1 and TRBJ1-1, with D perhaps matching TRBD1 (5 bases). The germline V and J ends were trimmed by 8 bases and 2 bases, with 15 bases remaining between them. Germline CDR1 is SQVTM and CDR2 is ANQGSEA. The CDR3 has 13 residues. The CDR3 sequence: CSYGGVPNTEAFF. CDR3 coding DNA: TGCAGCTATGGGGGGGTTCCTAACACTGAAGCTTTCTTT.

This clonotype showed up many times. The chain recombines TRBV28 with TRBJ1-5, with D maybe TRBD1 (5 bases). V was pared by 3 bases and J by 10 bases, with 19 bases between. This CDR3 is 15 amino acids long. CDR1 and CDR2 (germline): MDHEN, SYDVKM. The CDR3: CASSFRLEGLEPQHF. CDR3 DNA: TGTGCCAGCAGTTTCCGTCTTGAGGGGCTTGAACCCCAGCATTTT.

This clonotype was found many times. CDR3 DNA: TGTGCCAGCAGCCCGCCAAAAAACATTCAGTACTTC. It codes for CASSPPKNIQYF. V gene TRBV7-9 combines with J gene TRBJ2-4; D remains unclear. The V and J ends lost 5 bases and 4 bases respectively, with 6 bases between them. The germline V gene has CDR1 SEHNR and CDR2 FQNEAQ (reference sequence). The CDR3 totals 12 residues.

This clonotype appeared a single time. V gene TRBV20-1 combines with J gene TRBJ2-1; possibly TRBD1 for D (6 bases). Germline V gene sequence: CDR1 DFQATT, CDR2 SNEGSKA (reference sequence). Deletions cut 0 bases from V and 7 bases from J, with 19 bases between. This CDR3 is built from 16 residues. The CDR3 DNA reads TGCAGTGCTAGAGATGTTAAGGACAGTCATTCGAATGAGCAGTTCTTC. It codes for CSARDVKDSHSNEQFF.

This clonotype was counted only a few times. This sequence joins TRBV12-3 or TRBV12-4 and TRBJ1-1; the D is unclear. The CDR3 consists of 14 residues. V lost 6 bases to trimming and J lost 1 base, with 12 bases between them. The CDR3 DNA reads as TGTGCCAGCAGCTACAGAGACCAGAACACTGAAGCTTTCTTT. Translating gives CASSYRDQNTEAFF.

This chain connects TRBV27 to TRBJ1-1; a weak D match, TRBD1 (6 bases). Germline CDR1 is MNHEY and CDR2 is SMNVEV (reference sequence). The germline V and J ends were trimmed by 6 bases and 3 bases, with 17 bases remaining between them. The CDR3 totals 15 residues. CDR3 in DNA: TGTGCCAGCAGGAGGAACAGGGTGGTCGACACTGAAGCTTTCTTT. It translates to CASRRNRVVDTEAFF.

This clonotype showed up many times. This sequence joins TRBV5-5 and TRBJ1-1; 9 bases are a match to TRBD1. Germline V gives CDR1 SGHKS, CDR2 YYEKEE (reference sequence). The CDR3 is 17 amino acids. V gave up 4 bases and J gave up 1 base; unmatched junction bases: 11. CDR3 bases: TGTGCCAGCAGCGGTGGACAGGGGAGAGCGGGGAACACTGAAGCTTTCTTT. Translation gives CASSGGQGRAGNTEAFF.

This clonotype has a count of ten or more. This chain links TRBV20-1 with TRBJ2-1; no firm D call. The CDR3 totals 14 residues. The V end lost 3 bases, the J end lost 4 bases, and 13 bases lay between the germline ends. Per germline, CDR1 DFQATT and CDR2 SNEGSKA (reference sequence). The CDR3 loop is CSARSSSRYNEQFF. The CDR3 DNA reads as TGCAGTGCTAGGTCGTCGAGCCGGTACAATGAGCAGTTCTTC.

The rearrangement joins TRBV10-2 to TRBJ1-6; 8 bases agree with TRBD1. CDR1 and CDR2 (germline): WSHSY, SAAADI. This CDR3 spans 15 amino acids. J was trimmed by 9 bases and V by 8 bases; bases with no gene match: 12. The CDR3 spells CASASGGSFPSPLHF. CDR3 bases: TGCGCCAGCGCATCAGGGGGCTCCTTTCCTTCACCCCTCCACTTT.

This clonotype appeared many times. The chain couples TRBV29-1 to TRBJ1-2; 8 bases fit TRBD1. V trimming: 0 bases; J trimming: 4 bases; junction bases outside the gene matches: 4. The CDR3 loop spans 14 amino acids. The germline V gene has CDR1 SQVTM and CDR2 ANQGSEA. The CDR3 spells CSVEETGGGYGYTF. The CDR3 nucleotides read TGCAGCGTTGAAGAAACAGGGGGGGGCTATGGCTACACCTTC.

This clonotype was observed a few times. The V and J genes are TRBV7-9 and TRBJ1-1; tentatively, D is TRBD1 (5 bases). This CDR3 comprises 15 residues. Between the trimmed V and J ends, which lost 5 bases and 3 bases, there was a span of 16 bases. Germline-derived CDR1 and CDR2 are SEHNR and FQNEAQ (reference sequence). In DNA, the CDR3 is TGTGCCAGCAGCCCTCGGGGGTTAGATCACACTGAAGCTTTCTTT. Its translation: CASSPRGLDHTEAFF.

This clonotype was recorded a few times. V gene TRBV20-1 combines with J gene TRBJ1-4; possible D gene TRBD1, 5 bases. Between the trimmed V and J ends, which lost 6 bases and 0 bases, there was a span of 14 bases. CDR3 length: 15 amino acids. In germline, CDR1 is DFQATT, CDR2 SNEGSKA (reference sequence). The CDR3 DNA sequence: TGCAGTGCAATGGGGACCGCCTCAACTAATGAAAAACTGTTTTTT. It translates to CSAMGTASTNEKLFF.

This chain joins TRBV2 and TRBJ2-7, with D perhaps matching TRBD1 (6 bases). This CDR3 comprises 15 residues. V gave up 4 bases and J gave up 3 bases, with 16 bases separating them. From germline, CDR1 is SNHLY and CDR2 FYNNEI. The CDR3 is CASSAEGQGHYEQYF. The DNA of the CDR3 is TGTGCCAGCAGTGCAGAGGGGCAGGGACACTACGAGCAGTACTTC. Complete variable domain (other parts from reference TRBV2 and TRBJ2-7): EPEVTQTPSHQVTQMGQEVILRCVPISNHLYFYWYRQILGQKVEFLVSFYNNEISEKSEIFDDQFSVERPDGSNFTLKIRSTKLEDSAMYFCASSAEGQGHYEQYFGPGTRLTVT.

This clonotype was counted between two and nine times. The chain recombines TRBV4-3 with TRBJ2-5; tentative D call: TRBD1 (5 bases). Trimming removed 2 bases at V and 4 bases at J, with 17 bases between. The CDR3 is made up of 16 amino acids. CDR1 LGHNA and CDR2 YSLEER come from the germline V gene. In nucleotides, the CDR3 is TGCGCCAGCAGCCAAACATGGGCAGGGCGAGGAGAGACCCAGTACTTC. Protein: CASSQTWAGRGETQYF.

The V gene is TRBV20-1, the J gene TRBJ2-5; the match to TRBD2 covers 10 bases. The trim removed 2 bases at V and 4 bases at J, leaving 4 bases unmatched. Germline CDR1 is DFQATT and CDR2 is SNEGSKA (reference sequence). The CDR3 spans 14 residues. The CDR3 DNA follows: TGCAGTGCTAGACTAGCGGGAGTATCAGAGACCCAGTACTTC. Protein product: CSARLAGVSETQYF.

There are a few counts of this clonotype. The J gene is TRBJ2-1, the V gene TRBV4-3; D is unresolved. Germline V gene sequence: CDR1 LGHNA, CDR2 YSLEER. The CDR3 loop spans 14 amino acids. Trimming shortened V by 0 bases and J by 5 bases, and 8 bases separated the two germline ends. The CDR3 DNA is TGCGCCAGCAGCCAAGAACCTTTGGACAATGAGCAGTTCTTC. It translates to CASSQEPLDNEQFF.

This clonotype appeared many times. The CDR3 is CSARDRGYNSPLHF. In DNA, the CDR3 is TGCAGTGCTAGAGACAGGGGCTATAATTCACCCCTCCACTTT. This chain joins TRBV20-1 and TRBJ1-6; D possibly corresponds to TRBD1 (6 bases). Between the trimmed V and J ends, which lost 0 bases and 3 bases, there was a span of 6 bases. The CDR3 has 14 amino acids. CDR1 is DFQATT, CDR2 SNEGSKA, per germline (reference sequence).

This clonotype was picked up many times. The rearrangement uses TRBV7-2 and TRBJ2-3, with D uncertain. The V end was cut by 3 bases, the J end by 4 bases, with 8 bases between. Germline V gene lookup returns CDR1 SGHTA and CDR2 FQGNSA. This CDR3 is built from 13 residues. The CDR3 bases are TGTGCCAGCAGCTTTTCGCTTGCAGATACGCAGTATTTT. It is translated as CASSFSLADTQYF.

This sequence joins TRBV7-9 and TRBJ1-2; D gene unclear. The CDR3 is made up of 14 amino acids. The germline V gene has CDR1 SEHNR and CDR2 FQNEAQ (reference sequence). With 5 bases removed from V and 6 bases from J, the gap between germline ends came to 16 bases. The CDR3, as DNA: TGTGCCAGCAGCGGCGACGGGAGCTCCCATGGCTACACCTTC. Protein sequence: CASSGDGSSHGYTF.

This clonotype was counted many times. The genes are TRBV3-1 and TRBJ2-3; D is possibly TRBD2 (6 bases). Trimming removed 3 bases from V and 3 bases from J, with 16 bases in between. The CDR3 runs to 16 residues. Germline CDR1 reads LGHDT; CDR2 reads YNNKEL (reference sequence). The CDR3 DNA sequence: TGTGCCAGCAGCCACCGGTCGGCGCGGGAAACAGATACGCAGTATTTT. Protein sequence: CASSHRSARETDTQYF.

The chain recombines TRBV18 with TRBJ2-2, with 11 bases that match TRBD2. In germline, CDR1 is KGHSH, CDR2 LQKENI. CDR3 length: 16 amino acids. J lost 6 bases, V lost 0 bases, and 3 bases had no gene match. The CDR3 DNA reads as TGTGCCAGCTCACCACCGTCGACTAGCGGGGCCGGGGAGCTGTTTTTT. It codes for CASSPPSTSGAGELFF.

The chain couples TRBV20-1 to TRBJ2-5, with TRBD2 matching over 9 bases. The V gene's germline CDR1 is DFQATT and CDR2 SNEGSKA (reference sequence). With 3 bases clipped from V and 5 bases from J, the junction kept 4 bases outside the gene matches. The CDR3 contains 13 residues. The CDR3, as DNA: TGCAGTGCTAGTCTCGCGGGGGGGGAGACCCAGTACTTC. It codes for CSASLAGGETQYF.

The chain carries TRBV12-3 or TRBV12-4 and TRBJ2-1, with 12 nucleotides matching TRBD2. The junction had 9 bases not matched to a gene; V was cut back by 5 bases and J by 10 bases. The CDR3 consists of 15 residues. The CDR3: CASSPGLAGTWEQFF. The CDR3 DNA is TGTGCCAGCAGTCCAGGACTAGCGGGGACGTGGGAGCAGTTCTTC.

This clonotype was observed a handful of times. The rearrangement uses TRBV14 and TRBJ2-1; D ambiguous. Trimming left V 1 base short and J 10 bases short, with 14 bases between. The CDR3 totals 14 residues. CDR1 is SGHDN and CDR2 is FVKESK in the germline V gene. CDR3 nucleotides: TGTGCCAGCAGCCAAGTCGGCGGCCGGGTAGAGCAGTTCTTC. Amino acid sequence: CASSQVGGRVEQFF.

The chain combines TRBV5-1 with TRBJ2-7; D possibly corresponds to TRBD2 (5 bases). CDR1 is SGHRS, CDR2 YFSETQ, per germline. The germline V and J ends were trimmed by 4 bases and 2 bases, with 13 bases remaining between them. The CDR3 is 14 residues long. CDR3 coding DNA: TGCGCCAGCAGCGTGTCGGGAATGGCCTACGAGCAGTACTTC. Translated: CASSVSGMAYEQYF.

The sample holds a few counts of this clonotype. The V gene is TRBV20-1, the J gene TRBJ2-7; D unclear. The ends were cut back, 4 bases at V and 2 bases at J, with 15 bases in the middle. Germline CDR1 and CDR2: DFQATT and SNEGSKA (reference sequence). CDR3 length equals 14 residues. The CDR3, as DNA: TGCAGTGCTACAAAGATAGACGGAACCTACGAGCAGTACTTC. Translation: CSATKIDGTYEQYF.